A single sample gave rise to the 19 T cell receptor beta chains below, sequenced in a study of cytomegalovirus exposure and HLA in healthy donors. Vbeta (60) and Jbeta (13) primers were used in the PCR. Assay used: immunoSEQ multiplex PCR; TCRdb lists only in-frame clones, some missing. The sample records about 120,000 clones, around 75% being singletons. What was sequenced was PBMCs. Source of these receptors: a woman between 18 and 30 years old in good health and CMV-seronegative.

The V gene is TRBV28, the J gene TRBJ1-4; possible D gene TRBD1, 6 bases. V was shortened by 6 bases and J by 8 bases, with 16 bases between the two germline ends. Germline V CDR1 and CDR2: MDHEN, SYDVKM. The CDR3 spans 14 residues. CDR3 sequence (DNA): TGTGCCAGCAGCCCGGGGGGGGGCGTCGAAAAACTGTTTTTT. Translating it yields CASSPGGGVEKLFF.

The rearrangement uses TRBV28 and TRBJ1-1; TRBD1 agrees at 8 bases. Germline V gives CDR1 MDHEN, CDR2 SYDVKM. The CDR3 length is 13 residues. Unmatched junction bases numbered 1, after V lost 6 bases and J lost 1 base. The CDR3 nucleotides are TGTGCCAGCAGGGGGACAGGGAACACTGAAGCTTTCTTT. The encoded protein is CASRGTGNTEAFF.

The chain combines TRBV10-2 with TRBJ1-1; D is possibly TRBD1 (5 bases). The CDR3 runs to 18 residues. The V and J ends lost 0 bases and 1 base respectively, with 18 bases between them. In germline, CDR1 is WSHSY, CDR2 SAAADI. The CDR3 sequence is CASSESGMGWGANTEAFF. The DNA for the CDR3 is TGCGCCAGCAGTGAGTCCGGAATGGGGTGGGGCGCGAACACTGAAGCTTTCTTT.

The chain joins TRBV10-3 to TRBJ2-1; 9 bases line up with TRBD1. The CDR3 is 16 amino acids. Per germline, CDR1 ENHRY and CDR2 SYGVKD. Trimming at V came to 4 bases and at J to 3 bases, leaving 7 bases not matched to a gene. The CDR3: CAISVEQGAFYNEQFF. The CDR3 DNA reads as TGTGCCATCAGTGTAGAACAGGGGGCTTTCTACAATGAGCAGTTCTTC.

The gene calls are TRBV5-6 and TRBJ2-7, with D possibly TRBD1 on 5 matching bases. V lost 6 bases to trimming and J lost 1 base, with 17 bases between them. There are 15 residues in the CDR3. CDR1 and CDR2 from the germline V gene are SGHDT and YYEEEE. CDR3 nucleotides: TGTGCCAGCACCGAAACAGGCCCTTCTTCCTACGAGCAGTACTTC. Its protein product is CASTETGPSSYEQYF.

This chain uses TRBV1 with TRBJ2-5; TRBD2 is taken as the D call from the table, unchecked against the DNA. TRBV1 is marked as a pseudogene. This CDR3 spans 18 amino acids. Here the CDR3 reads CTSSQEGERAETQETQYF. CDR3 coding DNA: TGCACCAGCAGCCAAGAAGGAGAGAGGGCGGAGACACAAGAGACCCAGTACTTC.

The V and J genes are TRBV29-1 and TRBJ1-2; 7 positions agree with TRBD1. J lost 8 bases, V lost 6 bases, and 6 bases had no gene match. There are 11 residues in the CDR3. From germline, CDR1 is SQVTM and CDR2 ANQGSEA. Here the CDR3 reads CSVEGARGYTF. The CDR3 DNA follows: TGCAGCGTCGAGGGGGCGCGGGGCTACACCTTC.

The genes are TRBV10-2 and TRBJ2-3, with 13 bases that match TRBD2. CDR1 WSHSY and CDR2 SAAADI come from the germline V gene. The CDR3 runs to 15 residues. Trimming at V came to 7 bases and at J to 2 bases, leaving 3 bases not matched to a gene. CDR3 bases: TGCGCCAGCAAGACTAGCGGGGGGTCCACAGATACGCAGTATTTT. As protein: CASKTSGGSTDTQYF.

The chain uses TRBV2 and TRBJ1-2; D not certain. V was pared by 10 bases and J by 6 bases, with 15 bases between. The germline CDR1 and CDR2 sequences are SNHLY and FYNNEI. This CDR3 contains 12 residues. The CDR3 DNA reads as TGTGCCACCCGAGAGGGAGGAAATGGCTACACCTTC. It codes for CATREGGNGYTF.

The V gene is TRBV30, the J gene TRBJ1-1, with a possible D match to TRBD1 (6 bases). This CDR3 has 14 residues. Germline V gives CDR1 GTSNPN, CDR2 SVGIG (reference sequence). Deletions cut 2 bases from V and 1 base from J, with 11 bases between. CDR3 amino acids: CAWSPGQKNTEAFF. The CDR3 DNA is TGTGCCTGGAGTCCCGGACAGAAGAACACTGAAGCTTTCTTT.

The chain recombines TRBV28 with TRBJ2-1, with TRBD2 as a possible D gene (5 bases). V was trimmed by 2 bases and J by 15 bases, leaving 20 bases between them. Germline CDR1 is MDHEN and CDR2 is SYDVKM. The CDR3 length is 14 residues. The CDR3 region is CASSLNLGGTVGFF. Here the CDR3 DNA reads TGTGCCAGCAGTTTAAATTTAGGAGGTACCGTAGGGTTCTTC. Full variable domain (remainder filled in from reference TRBV28 and TRBJ2-1): DVKVTQSSRYLVKRTGEKVFLECVQDMDHENMFWYRQDPGLGLRLIYFSYDVKMKEKGDIPEGYSVSREKKERFSLILESASTNQTSMYLCASSLNLGGTVGFFGPGTRLTVL.

The chain has TRBV2 and TRBJ1-2, with no clear D. The germline V gene has CDR1 SNHLY and CDR2 FYNNEI. This CDR3 is 15 amino acids long. V was cut by 6 bases and J by 5 bases, with 19 bases left in between. DNA for the CDR3: TGTGCCAGCAGGGCGGATAGAAATCCTATATATGGCTACACCTTC. This encodes CASRADRNPIYGYTF.

V usage is TRBV5-4 and J usage is TRBJ2-3; TRBD2 aligns across 14 bases. Germline CDR1 SGHNT, CDR2 YYREEE (reference sequence). J gave up 2 bases and V 0 bases, and 5 bases lay outside the gene matches. The CDR3 sequence is 18 residues long. DNA for the CDR3: TGTGCCAGCAGCTTGGGTAGGACTAGCGGGGGGCCCACAGATACGCAGTATTTT. The encoded protein is CASSLGRTSGGPTDTQYF.

The chain recombines TRBV7-9 with TRBJ2-2; 9 nucleotides align to TRBD1. Germline V gives CDR1 SEHNR, CDR2 FQNEAQ (reference sequence). The CDR3 runs 15 residues. V lost 5 bases, J lost 2 bases, and 3 bases stayed unmatched. CDR3 sequence: CASSPQGANTGELFF. CDR3 bases: TGTGCCAGCAGCCCACAGGGGGCCAACACCGGGGAGCTGTTTTTT.

The gene calls are TRBV27 and TRBJ2-7; 9 bases map to TRBD1. The J segment lost 5 bases and the V segment lost 3 bases, leaving 11 bases of the junction unmatched. In germline, CDR1 is MNHEY, CDR2 SMNVEV (reference sequence). The CDR3 covers 16 residues. CDR3 sequence (DNA): TGTGCCAGCAGTTTCAATCAGGGGACAGGGCCCCACGAGCAGTACTTC. Its protein is CASSFNQGTGPHEQYF.

V usage is TRBV5-1 and J usage is TRBJ2-3; D call uncertain. Germline CDR1 and CDR2: SGHRS and YFSETQ. V lost 5 bases to trimming and J lost 3 bases, with 13 bases between them. This CDR3 spans 14 amino acids. CDR3 nucleotide sequence: TGCGCCAGCAGTTCTCGACTGTGGACAGATACGCAGTATTTT. Its translation: CASSSRLWTDTQYF. The full variable domain, in which reference TRBV5-1 and TRBJ2-3 provide the parts outside the CDR3, is KAGVTQTPRYLIKTRGQQVTLSCSPISGHRSVSWYQQTPGQGLQFLFEYFSETQRNKGNFPGRFSGRQFSNSRSEMNVSTLELGDSALYLCASSSRLWTDTQYFGPGTRLTVL.

The V gene is TRBV6-1, the J gene TRBJ1-2; 9 bases are shared with TRBD1. Germline values: CDR1 MNHNS, CDR2 SASEGT. This CDR3 is built from 14 residues. V was clipped by 4 bases and J by 4 bases; unmatched bases: 4. Here the CDR3 DNA reads TGTGCCAGCAGTGCCGCGACAGGGGGCTATGGCTACACCTTC. Translated: CASSAATGGYGYTF.

This clone appeared a single time. Within the sample, other DNA sequences also encode this same CDR3. The chain links TRBV9 to TRBJ2-7; 8 nucleotides agree with TRBD1. There are 14 residues in the CDR3. Germline loops: CDR1 SGDLS, CDR2 YYNGEE. The V and J ends lost 2 bases and 0 bases, in that order; junction bases with no gene match: 1. CDR3 protein: CASSVDRGSYEQYF. CDR3 bases: TGTGCCAGCAGCGTCGACAGGGGCTCCTACGAGCAGTACTTC.

This chain links TRBV5-1 with TRBJ1-1; 7 nucleotides align to TRBD1. V lost 6 bases to trimming and J lost 5 bases; unmatched junction nucleotides: 7. The CDR3 is 13 amino acids. Per the germline V gene, CDR1 is SGHRS and CDR2 is YFSETQ. CDR3 protein: CASTNRGGTEAFF. CDR3 DNA: TGCGCCAGCACCAACAGGGGTGGAACTGAAGCTTTCTTT.